The 25 T cell receptor beta chains below all came from one sample that was sequenced in a study of cytomegalovirus exposure and HLA in healthy donors. Amplification used 60 Vbeta primers and 13 Jbeta primers. Sequencing used immunoSEQ multiplex PCR; TCRdb keeps in-frame clones, though not all of them. Of 120,000 or so clones in the sample, more than 65% are singletons; the top ten hold around an eighth. Sequencing was carried out using PBMCs. Source of these receptors: a man in his thirties or forties in good health and CMV-seropositive.

The rearrangement links TRBV28 to TRBJ1-2; 8 bases agree with TRBD1. Trimming took 4 bases from V and 3 from J; bases not matched to a gene: 10. CDR3 length: 16 amino acids. Germline lookup yields CDR1 MDHEN and CDR2 SYDVKM. CDR3 coding DNA: TGTGCCAGCAGTTCATTGATGACAGGGGTGGACTATGGCTACACCTTC. It specifies CASSSLMTGVDYGYTF.

The chain links TRBV19 to TRBJ1-2; 7 bases align to TRBD1. Germline V gives CDR1 LNHDA, CDR2 SQIVND (reference sequence). After removal of 2 bases from V and 4 bases from J, the junction contained 10 bases not matched to a gene. This CDR3 contains 16 residues. This chain's CDR3 is CASSINVYGTAYGYTF. As DNA, the CDR3 is TGTGCCAGTAGTATAAATGTCTATGGGACAGCCTATGGCTACACCTTC.

The chain uses TRBV7-2 and TRBJ1-5; maybe TRBD1 (5 bases). Germline CDR1 and CDR2: SGHTA and FQGNSA. This CDR3 has 15 residues. V shed 2 bases and J shed 0 bases, with 8 bases lying between them. CDR3 sequence: CASSLWGPSNQPQHF. The CDR3 bases are TGTGCCAGCAGCTTATGGGGCCCTAGCAATCAGCCCCAGCATTTT. The entire variable domain, with the rest obtained from reference TRBV7-2 and TRBJ1-5, is as follows: GAGVSQSPSNKVTEKGKDVELRCDPISGHTALYWYRQSLGQGLEFLIYFQGNSAPDKSGLPSDRFSAERTGGSVSTLTIQRTQQEDSAVYLCASSLWGPSNQPQHFGDGTRLSIL.

As to this clone: Different DNA sequences within this sample yield the same CDR3. Here the CDR3 DNA reads TGTGCCAGTAGTTCAACTAGCGGCTCCTACAATGAGCAGTTCTTC. Translating it yields CASSSTSGSYNEQFF. This sequence joins TRBV19 and TRBJ2-1; 8 bases are a match to TRBD2. Trimming at V came to 5 bases and at J to 0 bases, leaving 3 bases not matched to a gene. Germline CDR1 reads LNHDA; CDR2 reads SQIVND (reference sequence). This CDR3 is 15 amino acids long.

This rearrangement joins TRBV27 to TRBJ2-5; weak D call: TRBD2 (5 bases). Trimming removed 5 bases at V and 4 bases at J, with 11 bases between. There are 13 residues in the CDR3. The germline V gene encodes CDR1 MNHEY and CDR2 SMNVEV (reference sequence). For the CDR3, the DNA is TGTGCCAGCAGTAGAGGGCCAGGAGAGACCCAGTACTTC. It is translated as CASSRGPGETQYF.

This clone was observed a handful of times. The rearrangement links TRBV4-3 to TRBJ1-4; D ambiguous. Trimming took off 2 bases at V and 5 bases at J, with 12 bases between the two ends. Germline V lookup: CDR1 LGHNA, CDR2 YSLEER. The CDR3 totals 15 residues. The CDR3 spells CASSQLPGLNEKLFF. The CDR3 DNA reads TGCGCCAGCAGCCAACTCCCGGGATTAAATGAAAAACTGTTTTTT.

The chain combines TRBV5-6 with TRBJ1-2; D unresolved. Deletions cut 0 bases from V and 4 bases from J, with 13 bases between. The CDR3 runs to 15 residues. Germline CDR1 is SGHDT and CDR2 is YYEEEE. The CDR3 reads CASSLESNDIYGYTF. In DNA, the CDR3 is TGTGCCAGCAGCTTGGAGTCCAACGACATCTATGGCTACACCTTC.

The V and J genes are TRBV29-1 and TRBJ1-3; weak D call: TRBD1 (5 bases). The length of the CDR3 is 14 residues. Germline V gene sequence: CDR1 SQVTM, CDR2 ANQGSEA. V lost 3 bases and J 3 bases, leaving 12 bases between the germline ends. As DNA, the CDR3 is TGCAGCGTTGATTGGGGGGGGGTTGGAAACACCATATATTTT. It codes for CSVDWGGVGNTIYF.

V and J are TRBV11-2 and TRBJ2-2; a possible D gene is TRBD1 (6 bases). The CDR3 is 18 residues long. CDR1 is SGHAT and CDR2 is FQNNGV in the germline V gene. Trimming took 3 bases from V and 5 from J, leaving 22 bases between them. In nucleotides, the CDR3 is TGTGCCAGCAGCTTTTCCCCCGGGTGGGGGCTGGGGACCGGGGAGCTGTTTTTT. It codes for CASSFSPGWGLGTGELFF.

This rearrangement joins TRBV5-6 to TRBJ2-4; tentative D call: TRBD1 (6 bases). V lost 6 bases, J lost 7 bases, and 17 bases lay in between. CDR1 and CDR2 from the germline V gene are SGHDT and YYEEEE. The CDR3 runs 14 residues. CDR3 sequence reads: CASNPNGGRNIQYF. CDR3 coding DNA: TGTGCCAGCAACCCCAATGGGGGCCGGAACATTCAGTACTTC.

The genes are TRBV18 and TRBJ1-5; D is ambiguous. The CDR3 runs to 15 residues. CDR1 KGHSH and CDR2 LQKENI come from the germline V gene. Trimming took off 2 bases at V and 9 bases at J, with 17 bases between the two ends. The CDR3 spells CASSPSSNPGGPQHF. Here the CDR3 DNA reads TGTGCCAGCTCACCAAGCTCGAACCCCGGCGGGCCCCAGCATTTT.

The genes are TRBV10-2 and TRBJ2-1; 12 bases line up with TRBD2. Looked up from germline, CDR1 is WSHSY and CDR2 is SAAADI. The V gene end was trimmed by 6 bases and the J gene end by 4 bases; junction bases not matched to a gene: 10. This CDR3 has 17 residues. The CDR3 here is CASRGSAGTSGYNEQFF. CDR3 sequence (DNA): TGCGCCAGCAGGGGGTCGGCCGGGACTAGCGGGTACAATGAGCAGTTCTTC.

This clone was counted a few times. The CDR3 nucleotides read TGCAGTGCTGCCCAACCGGGCGAGCAGTACTTC. Protein: CSAAQPGEQYF. The chain employs TRBV20-1 and TRBJ2-7, with D unclear. Germline lookup yields CDR1 DFQATT and CDR2 SNEGSKA (reference sequence). This CDR3 has 11 amino acids. V was pared by 5 bases and J by 6 bases, with 11 bases between.

The chain combines TRBV9 with TRBJ2-7; D is possibly TRBD1 (6 bases). The CDR3 consists of 15 residues. From germline, CDR1 is SGDLS and CDR2 YYNGEE. The V gene lost 0 bases and the J gene lost 0 bases, with 10 bases spanning the gap. The CDR3 loop reads CASSVAPGHSYEQYF. CDR3 sequence (DNA): TGTGCCAGCAGCGTAGCTCCGGGACACTCCTACGAGCAGTACTTC.

The rearrangement joins TRBV11-3 to TRBJ1-3; D is undetermined. There are 15 residues in the CDR3. Trimming took off 5 bases at V and 4 bases at J, with 15 bases between the two ends. Germline assignment: CDR1 SGHNT and CDR2 YENEEA. The CDR3 region has the DNA TGTGCCAGCAGCGCCTCGGGAGCTCCAGGAAACACCATATATTTT. Translation gives CASSASGAPGNTIYF.

The chain has TRBV9 and TRBJ2-5; 9 nucleotides match TRBD2. The tail of the sequence fits TRBJ2-7 better, so the J call may be wrong. Germline CDR1 reads SGDLS; CDR2 reads YYNGEE. The CDR3 runs to 15 residues. The CDR3 reads CASSVEAGGSYEQYF. CDR3 sequence (DNA): TGTGCCAGCAGCGTAGAAGCGGGGGGCTCCTACGAGCAGTACTTC.

The chain recombines TRBV13 with TRBJ2-3; 7 bases are shared with TRBD2. This CDR3 spans 14 amino acids. Trimming took 5 bases from V and 3 from J; bases not matched to a gene: 5. From germline, CDR1 is PRHDT and CDR2 FYEKMQ (reference sequence). The CDR3 is CASSPGLGTDTQYF. For the CDR3, the DNA is TGTGCCAGCAGCCCCGGACTAGGAACAGATACGCAGTATTTT.

V is TRBV28 and J is TRBJ2-5; D not resolved. Germline CDR1 MDHEN, CDR2 SYDVKM. CDR3 length: 15 residues. V gave up 4 bases and J gave up 7 bases, with 19 bases separating them. The CDR3 protein is CASSSLPDFHGTQYF. Here the CDR3 DNA reads TGTGCCAGCAGTTCCCTCCCAGACTTTCATGGGACCCAGTACTTC.

This clone is a singleton in its sample. The chain employs TRBV4-3 and TRBJ1-1; TRBD1 might be the D (5 bases). Per the germline V gene, CDR1 is LGHNA and CDR2 is YSLEER. This CDR3 is 15 amino acids long. V was trimmed by 4 bases and J by 0 bases, leaving 12 bases between them. The CDR3 DNA reads TGCGCCAGCAGCCTACAGGAAAGTATGAACACTGAAGCTTTCTTT. It yields the protein CASSLQESMNTEAFF.

The rearrangement links TRBV5-5 to TRBJ1-6; 9 bases are a match to TRBD1. The CDR3 covers 17 residues. The V and J ends lost 1 base and 9 bases, in that order; junction bases with no gene match: 11. Germline CDR1 is SGHKS and CDR2 is YYEKEE (reference sequence). CDR3 bases: TGTGCCAGCAGCTTGACTCCGGGACAGGGTACCAGTTCACCCCTCCACTTT. Residues: CASSLTPGQGTSSPLHF.

The sample holds a few counts of this clone. The V call is TRBV28, the J call TRBJ2-7; no firm D call. V was trimmed by 7 bases and J by 5 bases, leaving 21 bases between them. The length of the CDR3 is 15 residues. In germline, CDR1 is MDHEN, CDR2 SYDVKM. CDR3 region: CASTPLLHRGHEQYF. For the CDR3, the DNA is TGTGCCAGCACCCCTCTCCTGCACCGAGGCCACGAGCAGTACTTC. The full variable domain, its missing parts supplied by reference TRBV28 and TRBJ2-7, is DVKVTQSSRYLVKRTGEKVFLECVQDMDHENMFWYRQDPGLGLRLIYFSYDVKMKEKGDIPEGYSVSREKKERFSLILESASTNQTSMYLCASTPLLHRGHEQYFGPGTRLTVT.

The chain links TRBV27 to TRBJ1-5, with a weak D call TRBD1 (6 bases). Germline CDR1 reads MNHEY; CDR2 reads SMNVEV (reference sequence). V lost 2 bases and J 5 bases, leaving 7 bases between the germline ends. The CDR3 covers 13 residues. The CDR3 DNA reads TGTGCCAGCAGTTTAGGGACATATCAGCCCCAGCATTTT. Translation: CASSLGTYQPQHF.

The gene calls are TRBV30 and TRBJ2-3; possible D gene TRBD2, 6 bases. The CDR3 is made up of 14 amino acids. V lost 0 bases and J 4 bases, leaving 11 bases between the germline ends. Germline CDR1 reads GTSNPN; CDR2 reads SVGIG (reference sequence). The CDR3 DNA sequence: TGTGCCTGGAGTGTAGGAGGGAACTCAGATACGCAGTATTTT. It is translated as CAWSVGGNSDTQYF.

This chain connects TRBV28 to TRBJ2-1; 11 nucleotides agree with TRBD2. Germline CDR1 and CDR2: MDHEN and SYDVKM. V lost 3 bases to trimming and J lost 0 bases; unmatched junction nucleotides: 10. CDR3 length: 19 amino acids. CDR3 nucleotide sequence: TGTGCCAGCAGTTTGCTGGAGGGACTAGCGGACCTCTCCTACAATGAGCAGTTCTTC. Amino acids: CASSLLEGLADLSYNEQFF.

The chain links TRBV7-8 to TRBJ1-1; D perhaps matches TRBD1 (5 bases). This CDR3 is built from 15 residues. V gave up 5 bases and J gave up 6 bases, with 19 bases separating them. Germline V gene sequence: CDR1 SGHVS, CDR2 FQNEAQ. The CDR3, as DNA: TGTGCCAGCAGCCCGGGACTCGGGGGAAGGGCTGAAGCTTTCTTT. Amino acids: CASSPGLGGRAEAFF.